Presented here are 6 T cell receptor beta chains from one specimen sequenced in a study of blood T cells in healthy people across ages. The second PCR ran 7 to 11 cycles with a sample-barcoded 5' primer and J-beta primers. A single record per CDR3 protein comes from TCRdb applying MiXCR to the 5' RACE reads. The sample lists 1,500,000 or so distinct CDR3 sequences; 35% to 45% were seen once. The sample was blood. Every receptor here comes from a woman aged 18 to 35 in good health.

This clonotype appeared many times. V is TRBV7-3 and J is TRBJ2-1, with 10 bases that match TRBD2. From germline, CDR1 is SGHTA and CDR2 FQGTGA. Trimming took 5 bases from V and 14 from J; bases not matched to a gene: 3. This CDR3 comprises 11 residues. Here the CDR3 DNA reads TGTGCCAGCAGCGCTAGCGGGAGTAAGTTCTTC. The encoded protein is CASSASGSKFF.

Remarks on this clonotype: A much bigger clone sits one base away, suggesting this may be a read error. V gene TRBV29-1 combines with J gene TRBJ2-1, with D perhaps TRBD2 (5 bases). The V end was cut by 8 bases, the J end by 10 bases, with 27 bases between. The CDR3 totals 15 residues. Germline CDR1 reads SQVTM; CDR2 reads ANQGSEA. CDR3 amino acids: CSSKLADSSYGEQFF. In DNA, the CDR3 is TGCAGCTCGAAGCTGGCGGACTCGTCCTACGGGGAGCAGTTCTTC.

This clonotype was seen ten or more times. This chain connects TRBV6-6 to TRBJ2-7; D gene ambiguous. CDR3 length equals 14 residues. From germline, CDR1 is MNHNY and CDR2 SVGAGI (reference sequence). With 7 bases removed from V and 4 bases from J, the gap between germline ends came to 17 bases. The CDR3 loop reads CASTYSRAYYEQYF. The CDR3 DNA follows: TGTGCCAGCACCTACTCTCGGGCCTATTACGAGCAGTACTTC.

This chain links TRBV27 with TRBJ2-7; perhaps TRBD2 as D (5 bases). CDR3 size: 12 residues. Deletions cut 5 bases from V and 7 bases from J, with 12 bases between. CDR1 and CDR2 from the germline V gene are MNHEY and SMNVEV (reference sequence). The CDR3 region is CASSPQAAEQYF. CDR3 bases: TGTGCCAGCAGTCCCCAAGCGGCGGAGCAGTACTTC.

The chain couples TRBV7-9 to TRBJ1-3; the D gene is possibly TRBD1 (6 bases). The V gene's germline CDR1 is SEHNR and CDR2 FQNEAQ (reference sequence). Trimming shortened V by 4 bases and J by 0 bases, and 13 bases separated the two germline ends. The CDR3 is made up of 16 amino acids. Here the CDR3 reads CASSSRQAGSGNTIYF. The DNA for the CDR3 is TGTGCCAGCAGCTCAAGACAGGCGGGCTCTGGAAACACCATATATTTT.

This clonotype was seen a few times. This chain joins TRBV6-1 and TRBJ2-1; 9 bases align to TRBD2. Germline values: CDR1 MNHNS, CDR2 SASEGT. This CDR3 has 19 amino acids. The V segment lost 7 bases and the J segment 4 bases; nucleotides outside the gene matches: 20. CDR3 sequence reads: CASIPGRFRSGSVYNEQFF. The CDR3 DNA is TGTGCCAGCATCCCGGGTCGGTTCCGTAGCGGGAGTGTATACAATGAGCAGTTCTTC.